This T cell receptor (beta chain) came from a study of cytomegalovirus exposure and HLA in healthy donors. Study conclusions and caveats: TCR sequences were mostly rare, though some public TCRs occurred in many donors.

Worth noting for this clone: Its antigen is unidentified.

The PCR made use of 60 Vbeta and 13 Jbeta primers. The data were produced by immunoSEQ multiplex PCR, yet TCRdb's version contains in-frame clones alone and is incomplete. The table records about 100,000 clones, 77% of them present only once. Germline CDR1 and CDR2: MGHRA and YSYEKL. The CDR3 totals 16 residues. The TCR sequence derives from a male donor in good health and CMV-seronegative. The material sequenced was PBMCs. The J gene is TRBJ2-5, the V gene TRBV4-1; TRBD2 matches 12 bases. The J call may be wrong; the DNA end is better matched by TRBJ2-7. The CDR3 coding sequence is TGCGCCAGCAGCCCCCGGACTAGCGGGACCTCCTACGAGCAGTACTTC. Its protein product is CASSPRTSGTSYEQYF.